Listed below are T cell receptor beta chains from one sample, sequenced in a study of response to subunit inactivated influenza vaccine. From the RT-PCR reads, TCRdb called clonotypes with MiXCR, one entry per CDR3 protein. The data show 590,000 or so distinct CDR3 sequences, with 11% to 15% seen just once and 6.5% to 8% held by the top ten. This material consisted of PBMCs from blood, taken 14 to 15 days before vaccination. Receptors were obtained from a man between 45 and 60 years old who received an inactivated influenza vaccine. CDR3s include the opening cysteine and the closing phenylalanine or tryptophan. The order of the fields is clone size, V gene, J gene, D gene, CDR3 DNA, CDR3 protein. A D gene is named only where the DNA matches it firmly. A clone size is listed for some rows: how often the clone was seen (once, few, many), or a class if it is expanded.

>NA|TRBV12-3/TRBV12-4|TRBJ1-2|NA
TGTGCCAGCAAGCTTTGGGGGCCGGGGGGCTACACCTTC
CASKLWGPGGYTF
>many|TRBV7-9|TRBJ2-2|TRBD1
TGTGCCAGCAGCTCAGGACAGGCTCTAGCCGGGGAGCTGTTTTTT
CASSSGQALAGELFF
>many|TRBV5-1|TRBJ1-6|TRBD1
TGCGCCAGCAGGTACGGACAGGATTCACCCCTCCACTTT
CASRYGQDSPLHF
>NA|TRBV28|TRBJ2-1|NA
TGTGCCAGCAGTTTATGGGGGGGAGACAATGAGCAGTTCTTC
CASSLWGGDNEQFF
>few|TRBV10-3|TRBJ2-1|NA
TGTGCCATCAGTGTGAGGGGGAGCTCCTACAATGAGCAGTTCTTC
CAISVRGSSYNEQFF
>NA|TRBV11-2|TRBJ2-7|NA
TGTGCCAGCAGTTATGGCTGGGGAAGCTCCTACGAGCAGTACTTC
CASSYGWGSSYEQYF
>many|TRBV25-1|TRBJ2-7|NA
TGTGCCAGCAGTGAATCCGGCCGCTCCTACGAGCAGTACTTC
CASSESGRSYEQYF
>few|TRBV14|TRBJ2-7|NA
TGTGCCAGCTTAAAGGGACCCTACTACTTC
CASLKGPYYF
>NA|TRBV29-1|TRBJ1-2|NA
TGCAGCGTTGAACCCCAGGGAAACTATGGCTACACCTTC
CSVEPQGNYGYTF
>few|TRBV28|TRBJ2-7|NA
TGTGCCAGCACCACCCCGGCGGTTTACGAGCAGTACTTC
CASTTPAVYEQYF
>NA|TRBV5-8|TRBJ1-1|NA
TGTGCCAGCAGCTACGGACTTGCTCGCACTGAAGCTTTCTTT
CASSYGLARTEAFF
>many|TRBV7-8|TRBJ2-1|NA
TGTGCCAGCAGCCAATGGTTCTCGAGCTCCTACAATGAGCAGTTCTTC
CASSQWFSSSYNEQFF
>many|TRBV5-1|TRBJ2-1|NA
TGCGCCACCCAGGAGAGTAGCGGAGGTAGGGAGTTCTTC
CATQESSGGREFF
>few|TRBV29-1|TRBJ2-5|TRBD2
TGCAGCGTTGAAGGGACGGGGGGAGCGATCCTACAAGAGACCCAGTACTTC
CSVEGTGGAILQETQYF
>NA|TRBV6-4|TRBJ2-1|TRBD2
TGTGCCAGCAGTGACGTCAGAACCATGGGACTAACAACATACAATGAGCAGTTCTTC
CASSDVRTMGLTTYNEQFF
>NA|TRBV10-3|TRBJ1-1|NA
TGTGCCATCAGTGAGCTGGAGAACACTGAAGCTTTCTTT
CAISELENTEAFF
>few|TRBV20-1|TRBJ2-3|NA
TGCAGTGTAAGAGACCCCCGGGACTTACGCACAGATACGCAGTATTTT
CSVRDPRDLRTDTQYF
>NA|TRBV5-1|TRBJ2-7|TRBD1
TGCGCCAGCAGCTTGGGAGGGACAGATACGTCGGGAGAGCAGTACTTC
CASSLGGTDTSGEQYF
>NA|TRBV7-9|TRBJ2-3|NA
TGTGCCAGCAGCTCCCAGGGGGGGAGCACAGATACGCAGTATTTT
CASSSQGGSTDTQYF
>many|TRBV27|TRBJ2-1|NA
TGTGCCAGCAGATATTACAATGAGCAGTTCTTC
CASRYYNEQFF
>many|TRBV5-1|TRBJ1-1|NA
TGCGCCAGCAGCTGGACAGTGAACACTGAAGCTTTCTTT
CASSWTVNTEAFF
>few|TRBV7-2|TRBJ1-1|NA
TGTGCCAGCAGCTCCGGAGCGGCGGGTCGGACTGAAGCTTTCTTT
CASSSGAAGRTEAFF
>few|TRBV24-1|TRBJ2-2|NA
TGTGCCACCAGTGATCCGCCGGCCGGGGAGCTGTTTTTT
CATSDPPAGELFF
>NA|TRBV20-1|TRBJ2-7|TRBD2
TGCAGTGCCATCAACTGGGCTAGCGGGAGCTCCTACGAGCAGTACTTC
CSAINWASGSSYEQYF
>few|TRBV12-3/TRBV12-4|TRBJ1-1|NA
TGTGCCAGCAGTCAGCTGACAGGATCTGAAGCTTTCTTT
CASSQLTGSEAFF